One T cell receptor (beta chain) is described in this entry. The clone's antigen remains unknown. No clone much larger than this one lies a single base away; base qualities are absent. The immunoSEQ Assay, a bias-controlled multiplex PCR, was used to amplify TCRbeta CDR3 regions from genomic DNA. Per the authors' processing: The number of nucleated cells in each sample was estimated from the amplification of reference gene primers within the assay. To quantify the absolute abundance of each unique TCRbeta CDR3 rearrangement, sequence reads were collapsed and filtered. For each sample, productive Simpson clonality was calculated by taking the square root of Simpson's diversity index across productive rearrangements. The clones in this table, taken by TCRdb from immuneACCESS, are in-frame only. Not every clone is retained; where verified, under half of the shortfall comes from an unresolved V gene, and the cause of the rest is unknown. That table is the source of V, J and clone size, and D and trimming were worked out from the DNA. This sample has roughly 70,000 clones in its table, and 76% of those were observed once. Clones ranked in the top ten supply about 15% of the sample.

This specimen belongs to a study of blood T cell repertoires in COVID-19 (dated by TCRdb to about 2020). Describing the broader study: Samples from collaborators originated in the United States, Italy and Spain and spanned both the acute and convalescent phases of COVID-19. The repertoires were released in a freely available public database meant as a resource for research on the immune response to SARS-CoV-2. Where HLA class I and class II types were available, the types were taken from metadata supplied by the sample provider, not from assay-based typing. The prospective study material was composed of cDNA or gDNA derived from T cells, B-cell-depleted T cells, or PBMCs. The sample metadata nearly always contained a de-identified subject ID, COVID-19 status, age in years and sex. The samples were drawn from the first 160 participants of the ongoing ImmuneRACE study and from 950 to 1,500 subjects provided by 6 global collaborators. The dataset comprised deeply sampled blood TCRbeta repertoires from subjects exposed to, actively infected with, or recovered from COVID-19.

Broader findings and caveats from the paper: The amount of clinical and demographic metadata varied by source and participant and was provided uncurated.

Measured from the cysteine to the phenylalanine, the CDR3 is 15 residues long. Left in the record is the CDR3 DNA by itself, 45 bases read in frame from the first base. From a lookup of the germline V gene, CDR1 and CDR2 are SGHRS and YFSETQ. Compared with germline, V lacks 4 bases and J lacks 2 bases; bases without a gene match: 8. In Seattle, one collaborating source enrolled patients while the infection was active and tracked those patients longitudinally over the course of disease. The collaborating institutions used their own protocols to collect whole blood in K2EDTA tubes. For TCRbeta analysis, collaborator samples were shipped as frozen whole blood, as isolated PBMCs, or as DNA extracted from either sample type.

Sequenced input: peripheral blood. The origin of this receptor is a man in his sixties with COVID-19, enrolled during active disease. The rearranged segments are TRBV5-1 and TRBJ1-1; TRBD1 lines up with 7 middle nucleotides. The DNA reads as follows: TGCGCCAGCAGCACATGGACAGGCCCTAACACTGAAGCTTTCTTT. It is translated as CASSTWTGPNTEAFF.